These 30 T cell receptor beta chains came from one sample sequenced in a study of blood T cell repertoires in COVID-19. Produced via immunoSEQ multiplex PCR; TCRdb's table is partial and in-frame only. In the table there are over 85,000 clones, around 86% of which are singletons. The sample consisted of peripheral blood. The receptors were gathered from a man in his forties or fifties with acute or convalescent COVID-19.

This chain links TRBV6-6 with TRBJ1-5; the D is unclear. Per the germline V gene, CDR1 is MNHNY and CDR2 is SVGAGI (reference sequence). The CDR3 has 13 amino acids. Trimming stripped 0 bases from V and 9 bases from J, with 9 bases between. The CDR3 DNA follows: TGTGCCAGCAGTTACTCAGCGGGAGCGCCCCAGCATTTT. Protein sequence: CASSYSAGAPQHF.

The chain combines TRBV29-1 with TRBJ1-1, with D unclear. This CDR3 comprises 11 residues. CDR1 is SQVTM, CDR2 ANQGSEA, per germline. V gave up 0 bases and J gave up 11 bases, with 10 bases separating them. The CDR3 DNA reads as TGCAGCGTTGAAGATCCGGGGAGGGCTTTCTTT. Its translation is CSVEDPGRAFF.

This clone was seen a handful of times. The chain employs TRBV18 and TRBJ1-3; perhaps TRBD1 as D (6 bases). The CDR3 loop spans 18 amino acids. Germline V gene lookup returns CDR1 KGHSH and CDR2 LQKENI. Trimming took off 2 bases at V and 0 bases at J, with 17 bases between the two ends. The CDR3 spells CASSPAGTRMVSGNTIYF. The CDR3 nucleotides are TGTGCCAGCTCACCAGCTGGGACAAGGATGGTCTCTGGAAACACCATATATTTT.

The chain combines TRBV29-1 with TRBJ2-3; 9 bases map to TRBD2. Germline lookup yields CDR1 SQVTM and CDR2 ANQGSEA. This CDR3 has 13 amino acids. J gave up 5 bases and V 3 bases, and 3 bases lay outside the gene matches. Here the CDR3 reads CSVERGRGDTQYF. CDR3 nucleotide sequence: TGCAGCGTTGAGCGCGGGAGGGGAGATACGCAGTATTTT.

CDR3 sequence (DNA): TGTGCCAGCAGCCCACAGACAGTCGAGAATTCACCCCTCCACTTT. Encoded protein: CASSPQTVENSPLHF. The chain links TRBV7-2 to TRBJ1-6, with a tentative D call TRBD1 (5 bases). This CDR3 has 15 residues. Trimming took 5 bases from V and 7 from J, leaving 15 bases between them. Germline V gene data show CDR1 as SGHTA and CDR2 as FQGNSA.

V is TRBV19 and J is TRBJ2-2; D is possibly TRBD1 (6 bases). This CDR3 has 14 amino acids. From germline, CDR1 is LNHDA and CDR2 SQIVND (reference sequence). Trimming took 8 bases from V and 0 from J, leaving 10 bases between them. The CDR3 loop is CASQGLANTGELFF. The CDR3 DNA reads TGTGCCAGTCAGGGGCTCGCGAACACCGGGGAGCTGTTTTTT.

The chain couples TRBV27 to TRBJ2-1, with 7 bases identical to TRBD2. V was clipped by 7 bases and J by 1 base; unmatched bases: 10. From germline, CDR1 is MNHEY and CDR2 SMNVEV (reference sequence). The CDR3 spans 16 residues. Written as DNA, the CDR3 is TGTGCCAGCAAATCTGTGGGGGGGGGATCCTACAATGAGCAGTTCTTC. Translating it yields CASKSVGGGSYNEQFF.

J is TRBJ2-3 and V is TRBV9, with 8 bases matching TRBD2. From germline, CDR1 is SGDLS and CDR2 YYNGEE. V shed 4 bases and J 0 bases; nucleotides not matched to a gene: 4. The CDR3 consists of 15 residues. The CDR3 protein is CASSYRGGSTDTQYF. The CDR3 bases are TGTGCCAGCAGCTATCGGGGGGGAAGCACAGATACGCAGTATTTT.

V is TRBV5-4 and J is TRBJ2-1, with 11 bases fitting TRBD2. This CDR3 comprises 16 residues. V trimming: 4 bases; J trimming: 9 bases; junction bases outside the gene matches: 12. Per the germline V gene, CDR1 is SGHNT and CDR2 is YYREEE (reference sequence). DNA of the CDR3: TGTGCCAGCAGCACCTTAGCGGGGGGGGCCTTAGGTGAGCAGTTCTTC. It translates to CASSTLAGGALGEQFF.

This clone came up many times. This chain uses TRBV14 with TRBJ1-6; no definite D call. The CDR3 is made up of 17 amino acids. Trimming took 1 base from V and 7 from J, leaving 17 bases between them. Germline-derived CDR1 and CDR2 are SGHDN and FVKESK. The CDR3 DNA sequence: TGTGCCAGCAGCCAAGGGGTTCCAGCGGAAAGAAATTCACCCCTCCACTTT. Its protein product is CASSQGVPAERNSPLHF.

The chain carries TRBV30 and TRBJ2-3; D ambiguous. V gave up 3 bases and J gave up 3 bases, with 16 bases separating them. This CDR3 has 15 residues. Germline V gives CDR1 GTSNPN, CDR2 SVGIG (reference sequence). The CDR3: CAWRGMSSWTDTQYF. The DNA for the CDR3 is TGTGCCTGGAGGGGTATGTCTAGTTGGACAGATACGCAGTATTTT.

Of note for this clone: The same CDR3 arises from other DNA sequences in this sample as well. The rearrangement joins TRBV7-8 to TRBJ2-2; 9 nucleotides agree with TRBD2. CDR1 is SGHVS, CDR2 FQNEAQ, per germline. The CDR3 loop spans 16 amino acids. Unmatched junction bases numbered 1, after V lost 0 bases and J lost 2 bases. CDR3 coding DNA: TGTGCCAGCAGCTTAGCTAGCGGGAGTAACACCGGGGAGCTGTTTTTT. Amino acids: CASSLASGSNTGELFF.

This clone appeared a few times. The chain joins TRBV30 to TRBJ1-1, with 10 bases aligning to TRBD1. Germline values: CDR1 GTSNPN, CDR2 SVGIG (reference sequence). CDR3 length: 14 residues. J was trimmed by 4 bases and V by 2 bases; bases with no gene match: 4. CDR3 region: CAWSSGDRGTEAFF. In nucleotides, the CDR3 is TGTGCCTGGAGTTCCGGGGACAGGGGCACTGAAGCTTTCTTT. Full variable domain (rest looked up from reference TRBV30 and TRBJ1-1): SQTIHQWPATLVQPVGSPLSLECTVEGTSNPNLYWYRQAAGRGLQLLFYSVGIGQISSEVPQNLSASRPQDRQFILSSKKLLLSDSGFYLCAWSSGDRGTEAFFGQGTRLTVV.

The DNA of the CDR3 is TGTGCCAGCGTGGGGAGGGGACCGGGAAACACCATATATTTT. This sequence encodes CASVGRGPGNTIYF. The V gene is TRBV2, the J gene TRBJ1-3, with D maybe TRBD1 (5 bases). Germline V gives CDR1 SNHLY, CDR2 FYNNEI. Trimming took off 8 bases at V and 4 bases at J, with 15 bases between the two ends. The CDR3 length is 14 residues.

The chain recombines TRBV10-1 with TRBJ2-3; a weak D match, TRBD1 (6 bases). CDR3 length: 17 amino acids. The germline gives CDR1 WNHNN, CDR2 SYGVQD (reference sequence). Trimming cost V 0 bases and J 0 bases, with 13 bases left between them. CDR3 protein: CASSESGPGTSTDTQYF. In nucleotides, the CDR3 is TGCGCCAGCAGTGAGTCCGGTCCCGGGACAAGCACAGATACGCAGTATTTT.

This clone showed up just a few times. The chain links TRBV11-3 to TRBJ2-1; TRBD1 aligns across 9 bases. In germline, CDR1 is SGHNT, CDR2 YENEEA. The CDR3 is 13 residues long. The J segment lost 9 bases and the V segment lost 1 base, leaving 1 base of the junction unmatched. CDR3 DNA sequence: TGTGCCAGCAGCTTAGCGGACAGGGGTGAGCAGTTCTTC. This codes for CASSLADRGEQFF.

This clone showed up just once. The chain employs TRBV7-2 and TRBJ1-2, with D possibly matching TRBD1 (6 bases). The germline V gene has CDR1 SGHTA and CDR2 FQGNSA. Trimming cost V 2 bases and J 2 bases, with 9 bases left between them. This CDR3 is 14 amino acids long. The CDR3 coding sequence is TGTGCCAGCAGCTTAAGTACAGGGAACTATGGCTACACCTTC. It specifies CASSLSTGNYGYTF. Based on the CDR3 plus reference TRBV7-2 and TRBJ1-2, the full variable domain is GAGVSQSPSNKVTEKGKDVELRCDPISGHTALYWYRQSLGQGLEFLIYFQGNSAPDKSGLPSDRFSAERTGGSVSTLTIQRTQQEDSAVYLCASSLSTGNYGYTFGSGTRLTVV.

This rearrangement joins TRBV27 to TRBJ2-2; 12 bases line up with TRBD2. The J segment lost 0 bases and the V segment lost 5 bases, leaving 7 bases of the junction unmatched. CDR3 length equals 18 residues. Germline-derived CDR1 and CDR2 are MNHEY and SMNVEV (reference sequence). The CDR3 DNA reads TGTGCCAGCAGTCCCGGACTAGCGGGGAACGCGAACACCGGGGAGCTGTTTTTT. Protein sequence: CASSPGLAGNANTGELFF.

This clone was detected once. The V call is TRBV5-6, the J call TRBJ1-3, with TRBD1 as a possible D gene (6 bases). The CDR3 has 11 residues. Germline assignment: CDR1 SGHDT and CDR2 YYEEEE. Trimming cost V 7 bases and J 9 bases, with 11 bases left between them. CDR3 DNA: TGTGCCAGCCCCCTGGGGGCCACCATATATTTT. Translation gives CASPLGATIYF.

V usage is TRBV6-1 and J usage is TRBJ1-5; D not certain. Looked up from germline, CDR1 is MNHNS and CDR2 is SASEGT. V was pared by 3 bases and J by 2 bases, with 14 bases between. This CDR3 is 16 amino acids long. CDR3 in DNA: TGTGCCAGCAGTGAGGTCTGGGGAGAGGGCAATCAGCCCCAGCATTTT. This translates into CASSEVWGEGNQPQHF.

The V and J genes are TRBV5-1 and TRBJ2-7; 12 bases align to TRBD2. The J segment lost 7 bases and the V segment lost 1 base, leaving 6 bases of the junction unmatched. Germline V gives CDR1 SGHRS, CDR2 YFSETQ. There are 15 residues in the CDR3. The CDR3 protein is CASSLPSGRAVEQYF. In DNA form, the CDR3 reads TGCGCCAGCAGCTTGCCTAGCGGGAGGGCCGTTGAGCAGTACTTC.

This sequence joins TRBV7-2 and TRBJ2-2; 7 nucleotides agree with TRBD2. Trimming at V came to 1 base and at J to 0 bases, leaving 8 bases not matched to a gene. This CDR3 is 18 amino acids long. Germline V gene sequence: CDR1 SGHTA, CDR2 FQGNSA. CDR3 coding DNA: TGTGCCAGCAGCTTAGGTGGAGCGGGGCTAACGAACACCGGGGAGCTGTTTTTT. Its protein is CASSLGGAGLTNTGELFF. The variable domain in full, with the rest retrieved from reference TRBV7-2 and TRBJ2-2, is GAGVSQSPSNKVTEKGKDVELRCDPISGHTALYWYRQSLGQGLEFLIYFQGNSAPDKSGLPSDRFSAERTGGSVSTLTIQRTQQEDSAVYLCASSLGGAGLTNTGELFFGEGSRLTVL.

This clone showed up just a few times. The chain carries TRBV7-9 and TRBJ1-1; D unresolved. Trimming took off 1 base at V and 6 bases at J, with 6 bases between the two ends. This CDR3 has 12 residues. Germline CDR1 reads SEHNR; CDR2 reads FQNEAQ (reference sequence). The chain's CDR3 is CASSLVDSEAFF. For the CDR3, the DNA is TGTGCCAGCAGCTTAGTGGACTCTGAAGCTTTCTTT.

V usage is TRBV7-2 and J usage is TRBJ2-5, with 10 bases lining up with TRBD2. With V trimmed by 4 bases and J by 5 bases, 10 bases remained unmatched. Germline lookup yields CDR1 SGHTA and CDR2 FQGNSA. The CDR3 length is 16 residues. The CDR3 spells CASSSTLAGARETQYF. The CDR3, as DNA: TGTGCCAGCAGCTCCACCCTAGCGGGGGCAAGGGAGACCCAGTACTTC.

The chain uses TRBV5-4 and TRBJ1-3; D perhaps matches TRBD1 (6 bases). The CDR3 length is 14 residues. Trimming left V 3 bases short and J 8 bases short, with 15 bases between. CDR1 and CDR2 from the germline V gene are SGHNT and YYREEE (reference sequence). The CDR3 sequence is CASSWGQGGDTIYF. In nucleotides, the CDR3 is TGTGCCAGCAGCTGGGGGCAGGGTGGGGACACCATATATTTT.

The chain has TRBV14 and TRBJ2-1; the D call may be TRBD1 or TRBD2 (5 bases each). Looked up from germline, CDR1 is SGHDN and CDR2 is FVKESK. The CDR3 runs to 14 residues. V shed 5 bases and J shed 7 bases, with 15 bases lying between them. This CDR3 reads CASSKGARGNEQFF. The CDR3 nucleotides read TGTGCCAGCAGCAAAGGGGCCAGAGGGAATGAGCAGTTCTTC.

The chain employs TRBV7-9 and TRBJ1-3; 11 bases match TRBD1. This CDR3 is 18 amino acids long. V lost 2 bases, J lost 1 base, and 7 bases stayed unmatched. Germline assignment: CDR1 SEHNR and CDR2 FQNEAQ (reference sequence). CDR3 residues: CASSLKGTGGQSGNTIYF. CDR3 bases: TGTGCCAGCAGCTTAAAAGGGACAGGGGGACAGTCTGGAAACACCATATATTTT.

Only one count was recorded for this clone. This chain joins TRBV6-5 and TRBJ1-1; D is uncertain. V lost 6 bases to trimming and J lost 0 bases, with 8 bases between them. This CDR3 spans 13 amino acids. CDR1 is MNHEY and CDR2 is SVGAGI in the germline V gene. CDR3 sequence: CASRVHMNTEAFF. The CDR3, as DNA: TGTGCCAGCAGGGTCCACATGAACACTGAAGCTTTCTTT.

The V gene is TRBV3-1 (or the pseudogene TRBV3-2), the J gene TRBJ2-7, with D possibly TRBD1 on 6 matching bases. V was cut by 5 bases and J by 2 bases, with 16 bases left in between. This CDR3 spans 15 amino acids. Germline V gene sequence: CDR1 LGHDT, CDR2 YNNKEL (reference sequence). CDR3 protein: CASSRSGTIPYEQYF. The DNA for the CDR3 is TGTGCCAGCAGCAGATCCGGGACAATTCCCTACGAGCAGTACTTC.

This clone is a singleton in its sample. The V and J genes are TRBV4-1 and TRBJ2-7, with TRBD2 identical over 12 bases. Per the germline V gene, CDR1 is MGHRA and CDR2 is YSYEKL. V lost 2 bases and J lost 0; bases outside the gene matches: 8. The CDR3 has 18 amino acids. CDR3 amino acids: CASSQPSGGVQSSYEQYF. Here the CDR3 DNA reads TGCGCCAGCAGCCAACCTAGCGGGGGGGTTCAGTCCTCCTACGAGCAGTACTTC.